Below, one TCR beta chain is given with its context. Its specificity is unknown. This sample stems from a study of beta chain features in type 1 diabetes. Notes on the study in general: Shortening that was moderate but significant affected the TCRB CDR3s of Type 1 diabetes patients in all four CD4+ subsets. There was no resolution here of whether HLA type influences TCRB rearrangement.

The single heparinised draw taken from each donor contained about 100 mL of blood on average. Investigators reverse transcribed all isolated RNA, so they sequenced expressed TCRB transcripts. The repertoire was sequenced with immunoSEQ multiplex PCR; TCRdb's copy has only in-frame clones and lacks some. The sample yields about 340,000 clones, less than 15% seen once. Looked up from germline, CDR1 is SGDLS and CDR2 is YYNGEE. This CDR3 region has 19 residues. Trimming cost V 0 bases and J 6 bases; bases outside gene matches: 12. The TCR was taken from a young woman with type 1 diabetes. Sequenced input: naive CD4+ T cells from blood. V and J are TRBV9 and TRBJ2-7, with 16 bases identical to TRBD2. The CDR3, as DNA: TGTGCCAGCAGCGTAGGCCCGGGACTAGCGGGAGGGGAGAAAGGCGAGCAGTACTTC. Translation gives CASSVGPGLAGGEKGEQYF. The complete variable domain, with remaining parts taken from reference TRBV9 and TRBJ2-7, reads DSGVTQTPKHLITATGQRVTLRCSPRSGDLSVYWYQQSLDQGLQFLIQYYNGEERAKGNILERFSAQQFPDLHSELNLSSLELGDSALYFCASSVGPGLAGGEKGEQYFGPGTRLTVT.